The 7 T cell receptor beta chains below all came from one sample that was sequenced in a study of blood T cells in healthy people across ages. Next came a second PCR, run for about 6 to 11 cycles, which used a sample-barcoded 5' primer along with a J-beta primer mix. From the 5' RACE reads, TCRdb called clonotypes with MiXCR, one entry per CDR3 protein. The sample has about 1,500,000 distinct CDR3 sequences, under 30% seen once; the top ten hold 7.7%. The material sequenced was blood. Receptors originate from a woman aged 30 to 39 in good health.

This clonotype showed up just a few times. V usage is TRBV5-1 and J usage is TRBJ2-2, with 9 bases fitting TRBD1. Germline V gene data show CDR1 as SGHRS and CDR2 as YFSETQ. With 1 base clipped from V and 4 bases from J, the junction kept 8 bases outside the gene matches. CDR3 size: 17 residues. CDR3 sequence reads: CASSLLRQGVGTGELFF. Written as DNA, the CDR3 is TGCGCCAGCAGCTTGTTGCGACAGGGGGTCGGCACCGGGGAGCTGTTTTTT.

This clonotype was observed many times. This rearrangement joins TRBV20-1 to TRBJ2-7; either TRBD1 or TRBD2 may supply D (5 bases each). Germline CDR1 reads DFQATT; CDR2 reads SNEGSKA (reference sequence). The CDR3 contains 13 residues. V lost 1 base and J 3 bases, leaving 10 bases between the germline ends. CDR3 protein: CSARGLGVYEQYF. The DNA for the CDR3 is TGCAGTGCTAGAGGCCTGGGGGTCTACGAGCAGTACTTC.

The V gene is TRBV20-1, the J gene TRBJ1-4, with 9 bases aligning to TRBD1. V trimming: 3 bases; J trimming: 8 bases; junction bases outside the gene matches: 7. Germline CDR1 reads DFQATT; CDR2 reads SNEGSKA (reference sequence). This CDR3 spans 14 amino acids. The CDR3 sequence: CSARTQGAGEKLFF. For the CDR3, the DNA is TGCAGTGCTAGGACACAGGGGGCGGGGGAAAAACTGTTTTTT.

This clonotype was detected a few times. The DNA for the CDR3 is TGTGCCAGCAGCCAATTTGGGGCAGGGGGATACAATGAGCAGTACTTC. Encoded protein: CASSQFGAGGYNEQYF. The V call is TRBV14, the J call TRBJ2-7; TRBD1 matches at 7 bases. The CDR3 has 16 amino acids. Per the germline V gene, CDR1 is SGHDN and CDR2 is FVKESK. V dropped 2 bases and J dropped 7; count of bases not matched to a gene: 14.

This clonotype occurred a few times. This chain links TRBV5-5 with TRBJ2-7; D is ambiguous. V dropped 0 bases and J dropped 4 bases, with 11 bases sitting between them. CDR3 size: 14 residues. Germline-derived CDR1 and CDR2 are SGHKS and YYEKEE (reference sequence). The CDR3: CASSLVSAPYEQYF. The CDR3 bases are TGTGCCAGCAGCTTGGTCTCTGCCCCATACGAGCAGTACTTC.

As to this clonotype: This clone may be a read error of a much larger clone one base away. The rearrangement uses TRBV20-1 and TRBJ2-1, with 7 positions matching TRBD2. The J call is uncertain, as TRBJ2-7 better fits the DNA end. The CDR3 contains 15 residues. The germline CDR1 and CDR2 sequences are DFQATT and SNEGSKA (reference sequence). In nucleotides, the CDR3 is TGCAGTGCTAGAGATCCACTAGCGCCCTACAATGAGCAGTACTTC. This encodes CSARDPLAPYNEQYF.

This clonotype was counted a few times. The V gene is TRBV7-2, the J gene TRBJ2-3; D call uncertain. Germline V CDR1 and CDR2: SGHTA, FQGNSA. V shed 5 bases and J shed 8 bases, with 14 bases lying between them. The CDR3 is made up of 13 amino acids. In DNA form, the CDR3 reads TGTGCCAGCAGCCCGCCGTCGGTTCTTACGCAGTATTTT. This codes for CASSPPSVLTQYF.